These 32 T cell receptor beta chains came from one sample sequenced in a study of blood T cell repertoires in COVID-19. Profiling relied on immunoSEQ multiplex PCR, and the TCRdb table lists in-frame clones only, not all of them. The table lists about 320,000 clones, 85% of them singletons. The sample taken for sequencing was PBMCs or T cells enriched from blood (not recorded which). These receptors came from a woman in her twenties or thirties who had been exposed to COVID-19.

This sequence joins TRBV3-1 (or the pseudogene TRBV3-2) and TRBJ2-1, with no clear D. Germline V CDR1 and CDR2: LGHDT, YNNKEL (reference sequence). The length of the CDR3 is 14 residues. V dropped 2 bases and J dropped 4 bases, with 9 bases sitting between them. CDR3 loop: CASSQQTGYNEQFF. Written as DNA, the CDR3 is TGTGCCAGCAGCCAACAGACTGGGTACAATGAGCAGTTCTTC.

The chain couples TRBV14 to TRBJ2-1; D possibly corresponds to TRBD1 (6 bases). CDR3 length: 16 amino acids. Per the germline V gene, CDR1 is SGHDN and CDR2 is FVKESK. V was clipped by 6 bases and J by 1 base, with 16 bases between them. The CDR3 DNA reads TGTGCCAGCAGTTCAAAACAGGGATCTTCCTACAATGAGCAGTTCTTC. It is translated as CASSSKQGSSYNEQFF. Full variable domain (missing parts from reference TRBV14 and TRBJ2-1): EAGVTQFPSHSVIEKGQTVTLRCDPISGHDNLYWYRRVMGKEIKFLLHFVKESKQDESGMPNNRFLAERTGGTYSTLKVQPAELEDSGVYFCASSSKQGSSYNEQFFGPGTRLTVL.

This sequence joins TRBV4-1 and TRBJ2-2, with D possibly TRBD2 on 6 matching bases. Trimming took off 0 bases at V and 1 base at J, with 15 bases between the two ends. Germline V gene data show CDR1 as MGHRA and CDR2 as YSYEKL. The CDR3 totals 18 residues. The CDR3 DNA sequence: TGCGCCAGCAGCCAAGATAAGCTGAGACTAGAGAACACCGGGGAGCTGTTTTTT. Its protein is CASSQDKLRLENTGELFF.

The CDR3 DNA sequence: TGTGCCAGCAGCTTGGACACCTTCTATGGCTACACCTTC. It translates to CASSLDTFYGYTF. This chain links TRBV7-2 with TRBJ1-2; possibly TRBD1 for D (5 bases). Germline V gene data show CDR1 as SGHTA and CDR2 as FQGNSA. With 3 bases removed from V and 4 bases from J, the gap between germline ends came to 9 bases. The CDR3 has 13 residues.

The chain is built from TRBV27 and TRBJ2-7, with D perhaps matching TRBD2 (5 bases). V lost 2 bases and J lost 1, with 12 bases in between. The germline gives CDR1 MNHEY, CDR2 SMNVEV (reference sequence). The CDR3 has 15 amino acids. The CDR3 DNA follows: TGTGCCAGCAGTTTACGGGGAAAGAGATCCTACGAGCAGTACTTC. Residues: CASSLRGKRSYEQYF.

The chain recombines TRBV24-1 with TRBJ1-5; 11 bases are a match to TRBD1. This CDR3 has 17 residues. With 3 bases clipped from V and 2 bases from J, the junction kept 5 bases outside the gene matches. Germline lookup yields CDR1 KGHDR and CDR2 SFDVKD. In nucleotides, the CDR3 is TGTGCCACCAGTGATGGGACAGGGGGACGAGGCAATCAGCCCCAGCATTTT. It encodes CATSDGTGGRGNQPQHF.

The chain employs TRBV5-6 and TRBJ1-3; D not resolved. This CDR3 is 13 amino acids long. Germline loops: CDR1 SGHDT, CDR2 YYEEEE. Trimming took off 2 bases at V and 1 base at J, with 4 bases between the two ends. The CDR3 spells CASSFSSGNTIYF. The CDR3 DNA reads TGTGCCAGCAGCTTTTCTTCTGGAAACACCATATATTTT.

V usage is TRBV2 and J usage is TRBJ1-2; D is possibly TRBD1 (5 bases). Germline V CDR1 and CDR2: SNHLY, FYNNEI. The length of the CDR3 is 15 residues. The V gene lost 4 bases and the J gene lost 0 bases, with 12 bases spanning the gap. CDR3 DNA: TGTGCCAGCAGTGTAAACAGGAAAGCTAACTATGGCTACACCTTC. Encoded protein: CASSVNRKANYGYTF. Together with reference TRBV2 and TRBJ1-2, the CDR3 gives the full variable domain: EPEVTQTPSHQVTQMGQEVILRCVPISNHLYFYWYRQILGQKVEFLVSFYNNEISEKSEIFDDQFSVERPDGSNFTLKIRSTKLEDSAMYFCASSVNRKANYGYTFGSGTRLTVV.

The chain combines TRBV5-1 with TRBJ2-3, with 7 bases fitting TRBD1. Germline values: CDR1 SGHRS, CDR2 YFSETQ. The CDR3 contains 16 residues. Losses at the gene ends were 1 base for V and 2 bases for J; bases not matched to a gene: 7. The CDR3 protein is CASSLLGGEFTDTQYF. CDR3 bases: TGCGCCAGCAGCTTGTTAGGGGGCGAATTCACAGATACGCAGTATTTT.

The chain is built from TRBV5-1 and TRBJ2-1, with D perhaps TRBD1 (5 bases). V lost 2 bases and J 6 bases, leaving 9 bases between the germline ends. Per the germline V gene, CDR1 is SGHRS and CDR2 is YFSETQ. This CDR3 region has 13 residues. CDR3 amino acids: CASSLQVGNEQFF. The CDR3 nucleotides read TGCGCCAGCAGCTTACAGGTAGGCAATGAGCAGTTCTTC.

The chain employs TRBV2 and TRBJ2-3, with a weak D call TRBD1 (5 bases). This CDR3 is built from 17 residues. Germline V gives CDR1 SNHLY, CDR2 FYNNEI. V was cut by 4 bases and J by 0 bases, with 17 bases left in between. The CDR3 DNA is TGTGCCAGCAGTGGGGGTACAGGCCCATATAGCACAGATACGCAGTATTTT. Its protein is CASSGGTGPYSTDTQYF.

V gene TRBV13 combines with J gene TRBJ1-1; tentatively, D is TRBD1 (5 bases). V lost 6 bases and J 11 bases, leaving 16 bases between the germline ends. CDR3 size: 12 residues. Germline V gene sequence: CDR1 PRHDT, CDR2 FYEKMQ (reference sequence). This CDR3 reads CASSRTETEAFF. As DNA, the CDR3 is TGTGCCAGCAGTCGTACTGAGACAGAGGCTTTCTTT. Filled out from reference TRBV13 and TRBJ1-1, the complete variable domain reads AAGVIQSPRHLIKEKRETATLKCYPIPRHDTVYWYQQGPGQDPQFLISFYEKMQSDKGSIPDRFSAQQFSDYHSELNMSSLELGDSALYFCASSRTETEAFFGQGTRLTVV.

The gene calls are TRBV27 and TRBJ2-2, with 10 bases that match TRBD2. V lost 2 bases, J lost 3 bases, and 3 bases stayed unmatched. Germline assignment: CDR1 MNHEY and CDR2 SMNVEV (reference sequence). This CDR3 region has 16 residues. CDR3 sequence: CASSLRLAGYTGELFF. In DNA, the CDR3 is TGTGCCAGCAGTTTACGACTAGCGGGTTACACCGGGGAGCTGTTTTTT.

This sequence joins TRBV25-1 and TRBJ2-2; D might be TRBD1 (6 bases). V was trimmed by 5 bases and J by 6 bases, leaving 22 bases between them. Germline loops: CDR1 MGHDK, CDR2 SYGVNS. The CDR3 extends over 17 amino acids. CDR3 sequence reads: CASSHTVIGTLPGELFF. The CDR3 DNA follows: TGTGCCAGCAGTCACACGGTAATCGGGACACTCCCCGGGGAGCTGTTTTTT.

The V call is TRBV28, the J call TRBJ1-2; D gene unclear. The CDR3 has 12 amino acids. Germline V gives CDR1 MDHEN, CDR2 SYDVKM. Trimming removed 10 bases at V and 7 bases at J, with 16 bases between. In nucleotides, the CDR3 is TGTGCCACCTTTTACCCCCAGATTGGCTACACCTTC. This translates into CATFYPQIGYTF.

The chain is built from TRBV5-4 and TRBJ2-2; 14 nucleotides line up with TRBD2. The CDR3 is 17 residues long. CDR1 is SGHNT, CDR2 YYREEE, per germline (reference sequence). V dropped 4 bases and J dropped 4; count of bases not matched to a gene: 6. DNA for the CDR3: TGTGCCAGCAGCGTGACTAGCGGGAGGGCCAGCACCGGGGAGCTGTTTTTT. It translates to CASSVTSGRASTGELFF.

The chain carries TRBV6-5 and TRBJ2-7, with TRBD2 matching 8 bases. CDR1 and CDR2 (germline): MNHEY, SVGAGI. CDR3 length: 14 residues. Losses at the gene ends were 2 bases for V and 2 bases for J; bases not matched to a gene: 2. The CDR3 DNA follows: TGTGCCAGCAGTTACCGGGAGGGCCCCTACGAGCAGTACTTC. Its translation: CASSYREGPYEQYF.

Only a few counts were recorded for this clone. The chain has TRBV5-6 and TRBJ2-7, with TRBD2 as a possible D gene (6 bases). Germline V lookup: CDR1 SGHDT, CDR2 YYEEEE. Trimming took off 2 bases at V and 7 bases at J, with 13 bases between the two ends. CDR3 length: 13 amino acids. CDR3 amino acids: CASSLPGDREQYF. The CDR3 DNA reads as TGTGCCAGCAGCTTACCGGGAGATCGGGAGCAGTACTTC. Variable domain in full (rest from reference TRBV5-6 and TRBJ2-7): DAGVTQSPTHLIKTRGQQVTLRCSPKSGHDTVSWYQQALGQGPQFIFQYYEEEERQRGNFPDRFSGHQFPNYSSELNVNALLLGDSALYLCASSLPGDREQYFGPGTRLTVT.

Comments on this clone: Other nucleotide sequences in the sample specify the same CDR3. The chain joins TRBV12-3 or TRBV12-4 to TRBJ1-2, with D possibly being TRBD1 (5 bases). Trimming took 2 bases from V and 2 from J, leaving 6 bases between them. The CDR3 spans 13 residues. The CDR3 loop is CASSLQGNYGYTF. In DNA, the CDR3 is TGTGCCAGCAGTTTACAGGGAAACTATGGCTACACCTTC.

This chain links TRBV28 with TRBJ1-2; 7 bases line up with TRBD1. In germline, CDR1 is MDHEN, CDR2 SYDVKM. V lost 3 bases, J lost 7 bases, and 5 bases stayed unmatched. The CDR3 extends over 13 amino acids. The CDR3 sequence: CASSLRGLGGYTF. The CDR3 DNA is TGTGCCAGCAGTTTGAGGGGGCTCGGTGGCTACACCTTC.

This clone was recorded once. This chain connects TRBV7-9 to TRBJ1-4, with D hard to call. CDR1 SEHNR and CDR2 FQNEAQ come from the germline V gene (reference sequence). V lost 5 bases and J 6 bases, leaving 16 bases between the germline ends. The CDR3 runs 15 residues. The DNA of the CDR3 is TGTGCCAGCAGCCGTGGAGAACGGTGGGATGAAAAACTGTTTTTT. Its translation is CASSRGERWDEKLFF. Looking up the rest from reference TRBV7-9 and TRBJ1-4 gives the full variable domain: DTGVSQNPRHKITKRGQNVTFRCDPISEHNRLYWYRQTLGQGPEFLTYFQNEAQLEKSRLLSDRFSAERPKGSFSTLEIQRTEQGDSAMYLCASSRGERWDEKLFFGSGTQLSVL.

CDR3 in amino acids: CASSLRGRDQPQHF. CDR3 DNA sequence: TGTGCCAGCAGCTTACGAGGCAGGGATCAGCCCCAGCATTTT. This chain connects TRBV7-2 to TRBJ1-5; tentative D call: TRBD1 (5 bases). The CDR3 has 14 amino acids. The V end was cut by 2 bases, the J end by 5 bases, with 10 bases between. Germline CDR1 reads SGHTA; CDR2 reads FQGNSA.

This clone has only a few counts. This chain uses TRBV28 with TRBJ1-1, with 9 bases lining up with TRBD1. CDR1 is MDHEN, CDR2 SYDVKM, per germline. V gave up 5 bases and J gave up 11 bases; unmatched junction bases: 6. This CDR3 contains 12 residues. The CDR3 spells CASSIQGAGAFF. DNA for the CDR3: TGTGCCAGCAGTATACAGGGGGCCGGGGCTTTCTTT.

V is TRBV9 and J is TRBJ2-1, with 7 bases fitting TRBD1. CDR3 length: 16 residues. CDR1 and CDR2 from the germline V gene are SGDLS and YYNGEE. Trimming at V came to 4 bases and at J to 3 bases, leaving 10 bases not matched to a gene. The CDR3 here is CASSPARGQVYNEQFF. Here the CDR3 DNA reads TGTGCCAGCAGCCCTGCCCGAGGACAGGTCTACAATGAGCAGTTCTTC.

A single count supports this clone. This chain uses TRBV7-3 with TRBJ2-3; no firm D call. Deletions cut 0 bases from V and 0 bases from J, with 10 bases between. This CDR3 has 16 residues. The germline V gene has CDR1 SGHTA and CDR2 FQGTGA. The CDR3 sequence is CASSLTPYLSTDTQYF. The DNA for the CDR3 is TGTGCCAGCAGCTTAACGCCCTACCTGAGCACAGATACGCAGTATTTT.

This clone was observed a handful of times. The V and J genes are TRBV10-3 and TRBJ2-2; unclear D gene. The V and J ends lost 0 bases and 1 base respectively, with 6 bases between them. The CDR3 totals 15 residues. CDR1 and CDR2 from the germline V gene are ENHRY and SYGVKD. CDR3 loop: CAISESSLNTGELFF. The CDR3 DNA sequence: TGTGCCATCAGTGAGTCGAGTCTGAACACCGGGGAGCTGTTTTTT.

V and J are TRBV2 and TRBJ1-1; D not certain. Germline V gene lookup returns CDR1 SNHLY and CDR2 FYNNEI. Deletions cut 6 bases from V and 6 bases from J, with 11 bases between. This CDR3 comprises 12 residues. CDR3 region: CASRGGVSEAFF. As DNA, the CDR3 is TGTGCCAGCAGGGGCGGGGTGTCTGAAGCTTTCTTT. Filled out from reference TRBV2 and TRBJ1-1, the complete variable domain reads EPEVTQTPSHQVTQMGQEVILRCVPISNHLYFYWYRQILGQKVEFLVSFYNNEISEKSEIFDDQFSVERPDGSNFTLKIRSTKLEDSAMYFCASRGGVSEAFFGQGTRLTVV.

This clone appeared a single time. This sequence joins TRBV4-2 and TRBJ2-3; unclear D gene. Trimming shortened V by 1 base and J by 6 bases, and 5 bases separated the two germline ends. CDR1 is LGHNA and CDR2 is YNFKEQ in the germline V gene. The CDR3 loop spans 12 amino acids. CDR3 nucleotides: TGTGCCAGCAGCCAAGGCAGGGATACGCAGTATTTT. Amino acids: CASSQGRDTQYF.

As DNA, the CDR3 is TGTGCCAGTAGTATGGACAGGGAGAGGACTGAAGCTTTCTTT. It translates to CASSMDRERTEAFF. The chain employs TRBV19 and TRBJ1-1, with 8 nucleotides matching TRBD1. CDR1 and CDR2 from the germline V gene are LNHDA and SQIVND (reference sequence). V was clipped by 3 bases and J by 5 bases; unmatched bases: 5. This CDR3 is built from 14 residues.

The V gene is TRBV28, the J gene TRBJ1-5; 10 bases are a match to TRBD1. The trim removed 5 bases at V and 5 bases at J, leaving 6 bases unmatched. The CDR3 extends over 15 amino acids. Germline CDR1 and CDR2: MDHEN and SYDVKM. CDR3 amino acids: CASSLGTGVDQPQHF. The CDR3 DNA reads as TGTGCCAGCAGTCTCGGGACAGGGGTGGATCAGCCCCAGCATTTT.

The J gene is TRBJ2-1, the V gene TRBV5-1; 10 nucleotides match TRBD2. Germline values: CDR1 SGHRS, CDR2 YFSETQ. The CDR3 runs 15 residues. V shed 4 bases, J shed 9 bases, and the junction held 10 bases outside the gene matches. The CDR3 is CASSQREGVKGEQFF. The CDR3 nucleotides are TGCGCCAGCAGCCAGCGGGAGGGCGTGAAGGGTGAGCAGTTCTTC.

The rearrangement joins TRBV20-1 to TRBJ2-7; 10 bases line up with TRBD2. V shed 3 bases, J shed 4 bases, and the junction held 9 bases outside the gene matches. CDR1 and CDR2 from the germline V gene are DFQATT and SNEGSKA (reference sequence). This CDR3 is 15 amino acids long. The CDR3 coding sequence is TGCAGTGCTAGTAGGCCTAGCGGGGGTGGGTACGAGCAGTACTTC. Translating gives CSASRPSGGGYEQYF.